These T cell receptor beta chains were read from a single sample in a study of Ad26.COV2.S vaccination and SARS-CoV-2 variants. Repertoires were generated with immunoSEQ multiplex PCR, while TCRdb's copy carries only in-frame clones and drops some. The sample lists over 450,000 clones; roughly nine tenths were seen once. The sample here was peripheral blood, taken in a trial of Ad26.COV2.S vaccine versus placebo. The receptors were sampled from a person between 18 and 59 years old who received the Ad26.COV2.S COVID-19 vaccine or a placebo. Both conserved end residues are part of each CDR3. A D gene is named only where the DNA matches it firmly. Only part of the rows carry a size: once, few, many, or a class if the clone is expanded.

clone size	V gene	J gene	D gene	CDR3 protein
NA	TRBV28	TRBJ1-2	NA	CASSLGTNYGYTF
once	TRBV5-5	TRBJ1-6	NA	CASSPQGGAYNSPLHF
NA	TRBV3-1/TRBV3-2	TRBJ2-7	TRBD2	CASSQVAGGLEQYF
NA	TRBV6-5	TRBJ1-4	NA	CASSKSRDRIEKLFF
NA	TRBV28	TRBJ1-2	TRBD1	CASSQTGLNYGYTF
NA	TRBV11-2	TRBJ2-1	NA	CASSPPIASTYNEQFF
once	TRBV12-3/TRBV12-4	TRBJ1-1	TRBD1	CASSLAPTGRAFF
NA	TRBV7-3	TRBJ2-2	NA	CASSLTSGDARELFF
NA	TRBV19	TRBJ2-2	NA	CASSILATGELFF
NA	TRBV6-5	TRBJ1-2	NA	CASSYAGIFYGYTF
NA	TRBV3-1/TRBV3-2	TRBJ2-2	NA	CASSQSFWELFF
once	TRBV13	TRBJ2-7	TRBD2	CASSFGRTSEYEQYF
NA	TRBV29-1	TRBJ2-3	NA	CSDTRSYTDTQYF
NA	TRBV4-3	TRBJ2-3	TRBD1	CASSQRQGGDTQYF
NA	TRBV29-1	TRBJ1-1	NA	CSARQAINTEAFF
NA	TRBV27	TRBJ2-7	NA	CASRSAGGRVGSYEQYF
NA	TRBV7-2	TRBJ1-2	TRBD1	CASSLIQGWGYTF
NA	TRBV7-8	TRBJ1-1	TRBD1	CASTRDRGPEAFF
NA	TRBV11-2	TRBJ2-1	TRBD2	CASSPRTSGGYNEQFF
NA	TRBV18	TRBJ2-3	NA	CASSPLAAKLTDTQYF
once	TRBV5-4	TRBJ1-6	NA	CASSLETRGNSPLHF
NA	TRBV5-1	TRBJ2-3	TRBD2	CASSPWLAGTQYF
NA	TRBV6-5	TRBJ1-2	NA	CASSYQGLGFTYGYTF
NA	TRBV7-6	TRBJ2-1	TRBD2	CASSHPRAGGSYNEQFF
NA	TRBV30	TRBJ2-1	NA	CAWATGPSSYNEQFF
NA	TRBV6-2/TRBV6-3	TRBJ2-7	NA	CASSQLGLYEQYF
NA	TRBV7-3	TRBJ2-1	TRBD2	CASSQGLASDEQFF
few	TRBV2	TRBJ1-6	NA	CASSERAYRDSPLHF
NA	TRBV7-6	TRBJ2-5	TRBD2	CASSLPGLAVEETQYF
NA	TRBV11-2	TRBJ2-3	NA	CASSLGLTVGQHSTDTQYF
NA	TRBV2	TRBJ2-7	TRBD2	CASSELGGRASYEQYF
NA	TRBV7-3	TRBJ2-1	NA	CASSLASGNEQFF
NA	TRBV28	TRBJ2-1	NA	CASRRDPNEQFF
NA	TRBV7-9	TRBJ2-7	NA	CASSLDLGPYEQYF
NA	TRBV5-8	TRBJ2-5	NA	CASSLVLGSWETQYF
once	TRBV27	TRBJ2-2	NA	CASSLAITGELFF
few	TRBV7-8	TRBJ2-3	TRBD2	CASSFAGLETDTQYF
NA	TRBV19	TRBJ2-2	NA	CASSVGADTGELFF
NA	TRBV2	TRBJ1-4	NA	CASSSGGATNEKLFF
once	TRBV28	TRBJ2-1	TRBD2	CASKAGGPPSTYNEQFF
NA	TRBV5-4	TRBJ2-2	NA	CASSLAGAAAGELFF
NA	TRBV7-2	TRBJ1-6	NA	CASSVTGGSTPLHF
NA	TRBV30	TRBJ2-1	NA	CAWSPFGDEQFF
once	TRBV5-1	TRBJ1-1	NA	CASSFQENTEAFF
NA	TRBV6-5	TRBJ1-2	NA	CASTELDSGYTF
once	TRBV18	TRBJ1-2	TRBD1	CASSPGQGDYGYTF
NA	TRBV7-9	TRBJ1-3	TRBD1	CASSPLTGGSGNTIYF
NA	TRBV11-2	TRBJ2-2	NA	CASSLGPLSGELFF
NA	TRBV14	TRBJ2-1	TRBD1	CASSRDRGQYEQFF
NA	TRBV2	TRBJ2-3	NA	CASNLGPTDTQYF
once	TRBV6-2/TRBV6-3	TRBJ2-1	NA	CASSYSGGIRDRYNEQFF
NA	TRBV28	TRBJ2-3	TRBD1	CASKGGRKQGQDRKITDTQYF